What follows is one T cell receptor beta chain and its context. Its antigen remains unknown. TCR beta CDR3 regions were amplified from RNA transcripts. In the first-round RT-PCR of the TCR CDR3, the HTBI primer set was used. Each CDR3 protein gets one entry after TCRdb re-called the multiplex PCR reads with MiXCR. The sample has a few hundred thousand distinct CDR3 sequences, 35% to 55% seen once. The diagnostic basis comprised clinical symptoms, serum thyroxine and TRAb, thyroid ultrasound and orbital computed tomography. The data derive from a study of T cells in Graves' hyperthyroidism and ophthalmopathy. Study outcomes and limitations: For ophthalmopathy, model prediction preceded onset by a median 6.5 months. In the analysis, a 13 V-J model separated ophthalmopathy from stable hyperthyroidism.

This receptor was taken from an adult woman with Graves' disease, either hyperthyroidism or ophthalmopathy (not recorded which). The sequencing input was peripheral blood or thyroid tissue (not recorded which).

The CDR3 protein is CASRVGQGSGNTIYF. The CDR3, as DNA: TGTGCCAGCAGAGTTGGACAGGGTTCTGGAAACACCATATATTTT. The genes are TRBV10-3 and TRBJ1-3, with 8 bases that match TRBD1. The CDR3 consists of 15 residues. The J segment lost 1 base and the V segment lost 10 bases, leaving 9 bases of the junction unmatched. Germline values: CDR1 ENHRY, CDR2 SYGVKD.